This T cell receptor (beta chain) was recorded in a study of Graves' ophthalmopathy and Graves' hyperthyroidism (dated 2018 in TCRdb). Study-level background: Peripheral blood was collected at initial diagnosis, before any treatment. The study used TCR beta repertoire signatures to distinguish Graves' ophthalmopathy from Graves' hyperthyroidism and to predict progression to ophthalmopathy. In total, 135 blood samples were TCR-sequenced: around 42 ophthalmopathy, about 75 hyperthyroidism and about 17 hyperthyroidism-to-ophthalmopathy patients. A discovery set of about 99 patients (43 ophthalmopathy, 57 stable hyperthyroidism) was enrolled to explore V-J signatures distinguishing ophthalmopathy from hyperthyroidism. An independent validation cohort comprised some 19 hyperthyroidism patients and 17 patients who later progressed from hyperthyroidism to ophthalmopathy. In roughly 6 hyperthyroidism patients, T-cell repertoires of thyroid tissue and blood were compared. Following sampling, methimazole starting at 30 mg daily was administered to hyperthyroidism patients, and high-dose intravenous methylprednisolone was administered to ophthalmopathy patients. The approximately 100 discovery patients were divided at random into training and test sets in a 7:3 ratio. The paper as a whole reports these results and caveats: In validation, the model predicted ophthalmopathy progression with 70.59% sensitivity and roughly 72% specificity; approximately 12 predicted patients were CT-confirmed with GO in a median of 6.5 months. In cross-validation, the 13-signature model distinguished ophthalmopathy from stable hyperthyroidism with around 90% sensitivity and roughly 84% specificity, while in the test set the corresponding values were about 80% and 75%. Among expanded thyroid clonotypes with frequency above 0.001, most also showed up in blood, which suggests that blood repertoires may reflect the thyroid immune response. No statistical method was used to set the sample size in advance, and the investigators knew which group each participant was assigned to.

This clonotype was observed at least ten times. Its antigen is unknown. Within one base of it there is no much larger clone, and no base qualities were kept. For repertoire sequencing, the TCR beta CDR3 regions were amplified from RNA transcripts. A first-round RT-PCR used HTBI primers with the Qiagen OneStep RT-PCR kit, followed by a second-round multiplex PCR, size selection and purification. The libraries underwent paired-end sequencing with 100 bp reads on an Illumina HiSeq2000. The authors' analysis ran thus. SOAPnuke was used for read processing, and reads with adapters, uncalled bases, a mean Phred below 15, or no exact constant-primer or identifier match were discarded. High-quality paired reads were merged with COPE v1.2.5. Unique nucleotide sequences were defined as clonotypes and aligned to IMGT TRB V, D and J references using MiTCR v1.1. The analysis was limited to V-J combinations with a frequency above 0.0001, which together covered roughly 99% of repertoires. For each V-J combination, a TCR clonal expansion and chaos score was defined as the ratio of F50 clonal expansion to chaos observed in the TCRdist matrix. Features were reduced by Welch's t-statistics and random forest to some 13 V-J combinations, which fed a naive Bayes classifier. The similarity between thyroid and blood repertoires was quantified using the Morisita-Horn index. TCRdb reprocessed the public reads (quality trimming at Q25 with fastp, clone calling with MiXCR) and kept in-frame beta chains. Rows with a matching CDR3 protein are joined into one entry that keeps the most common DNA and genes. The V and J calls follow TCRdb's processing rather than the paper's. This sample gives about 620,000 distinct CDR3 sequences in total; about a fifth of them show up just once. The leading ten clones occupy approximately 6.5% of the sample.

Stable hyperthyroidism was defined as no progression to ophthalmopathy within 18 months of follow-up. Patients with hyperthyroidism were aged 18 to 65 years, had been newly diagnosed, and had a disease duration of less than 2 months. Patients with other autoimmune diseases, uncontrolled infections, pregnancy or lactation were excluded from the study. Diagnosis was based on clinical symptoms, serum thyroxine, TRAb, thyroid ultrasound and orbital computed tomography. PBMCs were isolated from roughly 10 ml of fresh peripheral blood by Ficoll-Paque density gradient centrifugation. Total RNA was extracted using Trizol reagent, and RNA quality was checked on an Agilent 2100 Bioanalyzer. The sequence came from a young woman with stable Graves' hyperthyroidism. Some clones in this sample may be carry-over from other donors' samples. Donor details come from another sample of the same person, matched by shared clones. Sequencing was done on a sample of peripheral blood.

The bases read TGTGCCACCAGCAGATTGGGGGGAATGTACGAGCAGTACTTC. Protein translation: CATSRLGGMYEQYF. Rearrangement joined TRBV15 to TRBJ2-7, and possibly TRBD2, on 6 matching bases. The germline V gene (reference sequence) supplies CDR1 LNHNV and CDR2 YYDKDF. The CDR3 sequence holds 14 residues, the cysteine and phenylalanine included. Just CDR3 DNA is preserved here, 42 bases in frame from base 1. V lost 2 bases and J lost 4 bases; the stretch between them is 12 bases long.